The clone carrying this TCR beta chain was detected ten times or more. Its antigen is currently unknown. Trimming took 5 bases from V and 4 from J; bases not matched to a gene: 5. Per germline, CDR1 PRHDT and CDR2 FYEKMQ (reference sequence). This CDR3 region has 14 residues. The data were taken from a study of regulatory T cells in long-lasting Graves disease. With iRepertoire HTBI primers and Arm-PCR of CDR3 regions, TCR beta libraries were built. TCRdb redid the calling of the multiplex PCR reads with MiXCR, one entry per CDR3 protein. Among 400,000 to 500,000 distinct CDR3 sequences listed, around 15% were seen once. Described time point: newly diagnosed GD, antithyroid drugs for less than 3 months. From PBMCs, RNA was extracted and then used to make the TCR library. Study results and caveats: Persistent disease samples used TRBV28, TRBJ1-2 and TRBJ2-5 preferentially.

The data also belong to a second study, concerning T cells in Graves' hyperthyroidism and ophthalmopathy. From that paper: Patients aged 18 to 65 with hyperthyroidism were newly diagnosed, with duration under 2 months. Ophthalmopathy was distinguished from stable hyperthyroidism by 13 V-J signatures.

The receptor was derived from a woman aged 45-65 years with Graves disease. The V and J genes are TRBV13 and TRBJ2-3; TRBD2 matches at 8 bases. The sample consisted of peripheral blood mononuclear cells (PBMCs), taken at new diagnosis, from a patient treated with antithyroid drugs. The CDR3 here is CASSGGGHPDTQYF. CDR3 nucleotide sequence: TGTGCCAGCAGCGGCGGGGGGCACCCAGATACGCAGTATTTT.